One and the same sample provided the 19 T cell receptor beta chains below, sequenced in a study of PD-L1 blockade in urothelial cancer. Assay: immunoSEQ multiplex PCR; the TCRdb copy retains only in-frame clones and omits some. The table lists roughly 54,000 clones, roughly nine tenths of them singletons. Documented time point: pretreatment peripheral blood. This sample comprised PBMCs, obtained around atezolizumab (anti-PD-L1) treatment. These TCRs come from a woman aged 55-70 years with urothelial cancer.

This clone is classed as medium-sized. The chain carries TRBV5-6 and TRBJ1-1; 11 bases fit TRBD1. The V gene's germline CDR1 is SGHDT and CDR2 YYEEEE. The trim removed 0 bases at V and 7 bases at J, leaving 5 bases unmatched. The CDR3 is 15 residues long. CDR3 sequence: CASSLGDRGWIEAFF. CDR3 nucleotide sequence: TGTGCCAGCAGCTTGGGGGACAGGGGGTGGATTGAAGCTTTCTTT.

The chain is built from TRBV19 and TRBJ1-3; D is ambiguous. Germline V gene data show CDR1 as LNHDA and CDR2 as SQIVND (reference sequence). CDR3 length equals 14 residues. V was shortened by 6 bases and J by 1 base, with 10 bases between the two germline ends. The CDR3 region is CASRALQSGNTIYF. The DNA of the CDR3 is TGTGCCAGTAGGGCCCTTCAGTCTGGAAACACCATATATTTT.

In this sample, this clone turned up a few times. The chain carries TRBV5-1 and TRBJ1-1; D call uncertain. This CDR3 region has 13 residues. Trimming shortened V by 0 bases and J by 1 base, and 4 bases separated the two germline ends. Germline assignment: CDR1 SGHRS and CDR2 YFSETQ. CDR3 in amino acids: CASSLEQNTEAFF. The CDR3 nucleotides read TGCGCCAGCAGCTTGGAACAGAACACTGAAGCTTTCTTT.

This rearrangement joins TRBV6-1 to TRBJ2-1; 7 bases fit TRBD1. Germline V CDR1 and CDR2: MNHNS, SASEGT. Trimming at V came to 1 base and at J to 7 bases, leaving 7 bases not matched to a gene. The CDR3 sequence is 15 residues long. The CDR3 sequence is CASSEGQGIDNEQFF. In DNA, the CDR3 is TGTGCCAGCAGTGAAGGACAGGGAATAGATAATGAGCAGTTCTTC.

The chain recombines TRBV28 with TRBJ2-3, with 8 bases identical to TRBD2. This CDR3 is built from 19 residues. V dropped 3 bases and J dropped 4; count of bases not matched to a gene: 18. Per the germline V gene, CDR1 is MDHEN and CDR2 is SYDVKM. DNA of the CDR3: TGTGCCAGCAGTTTTGATTGGGCTAGCGGGTCCCCGGTGGCAGATACGCAGTATTTT. Translating gives CASSFDWASGSPVADTQYF.

The chain carries TRBV5-1 and TRBJ2-5; TRBD2 matches at 9 bases. Germline V CDR1 and CDR2: SGHRS, YFSETQ. The V gene end was trimmed by 6 bases and the J gene end by 4 bases; junction bases not matched to a gene: 13. The CDR3 extends over 16 amino acids. CDR3 DNA sequence: TGCGCCAGCACCGTGGGGTTAGCGGGAGAGGGAGAGACCCAGTACTTC. The encoded protein is CASTVGLAGEGETQYF. The entire variable domain, with the rest obtained from reference TRBV5-1 and TRBJ2-5, is as follows: KAGVTQTPRYLIKTRGQQVTLSCSPISGHRSVSWYQQTPGQGLQFLFEYFSETQRNKGNFPGRFSGRQFSNSRSEMNVSTLELGDSALYLCASTVGLAGEGETQYFGPGTRLLVL.

The chain links TRBV7-3 to TRBJ2-1; tentative D call: TRBD2 (7 bases). The CDR3 consists of 15 residues. Between the trimmed V and J ends, which lost 2 bases and 4 bases, there was a span of 12 bases. Germline-derived CDR1 and CDR2 are SGHTA and FQGTGA. The CDR3 spells CASSLGGGAYNEQFF. The DNA of the CDR3 is TGTGCCAGCAGCTTAGGAGGGGGGGCGTACAATGAGCAGTTCTTC. The variable domain in full, completed from reference TRBV7-3 and TRBJ2-1, reads GAGVSQTPSNKVTEKGKYVELRCDPISGHTALYWYRQSLGQGPEFLIYFQGTGAADDSGLPNDRFFAVRPEGSVSTLKIQRTERGDSAVYLCASSLGGGAYNEQFFGPGTRLTVL.

The CDR3 DNA reads as TGTGCCAGCAGCGTAGTAGCGGGGGTAGATACGCAGTATTTT. It codes for CASSVVAGVDTQYF. This chain connects TRBV9 to TRBJ2-3; 9 bases line up with TRBD2. CDR1 is SGDLS, CDR2 YYNGEE, per germline. The CDR3 length is 14 residues. The V and J ends lost 0 bases and 5 bases, in that order; junction bases with no gene match: 1.

The J gene is TRBJ2-7, the V gene TRBV5-4; D is possibly TRBD2 (6 bases). CDR3 length: 16 residues. V was clipped by 4 bases and J by 3 bases, with 20 bases between them. Germline V gene sequence: CDR1 SGHNT, CDR2 YYREEE (reference sequence). The CDR3 region has the DNA TGTGCCAGCAGCCCTCGCGGAGGGACCGGATTCTACGAGCAGTACTTC. Translation gives CASSPRGGTGFYEQYF.

This clone was seen ten or more times. The same CDR3 is also encoded by other DNA sequences in this sample. The chain recombines TRBV9 with TRBJ2-1, with 8 bases matching TRBD2. Germline assignment: CDR1 SGDLS and CDR2 YYNGEE. J lost 6 bases, V lost 0 bases, and 5 bases had no gene match. The CDR3 is 15 amino acids. CDR3: CASSVGGTRTNEQFF. CDR3 in DNA: TGTGCCAGCAGCGTAGGGGGGACTAGAACCAATGAGCAGTTCTTC.

V is TRBV5-4 and J is TRBJ2-7, with TRBD1 matching over 8 bases. CDR1 and CDR2 from the germline V gene are SGHNT and YYREEE (reference sequence). J lost 3 bases, V lost 0 bases, and 8 bases had no gene match. CDR3 size: 16 residues. Here the CDR3 DNA reads TGTGCCAGCAGCTTGGCCGGGGACAGGAGATACTACGAGCAGTACTTC. As protein: CASSLAGDRRYYEQYF.

The chain couples TRBV28 to TRBJ2-3; 9 bases line up with TRBD2. Germline CDR1 and CDR2: MDHEN and SYDVKM. Unmatched junction bases numbered 7, after V lost 3 bases and J lost 6 bases. The CDR3 has 15 amino acids. CDR3 loop: CASSFLRGGQDTQYF. DNA for the CDR3: TGTGCCAGCAGTTTCCTGCGGGGGGGCCAGGATACGCAGTATTTT. Combining the CDR3 with reference TRBV28 and TRBJ2-3 gives the whole variable domain DVKVTQSSRYLVKRTGEKVFLECVQDMDHENMFWYRQDPGLGLRLIYFSYDVKMKEKGDIPEGYSVSREKKERFSLILESASTNQTSMYLCASSFLRGGQDTQYFGPGTRLTVL.

This chain joins TRBV18 and TRBJ1-2; 7 bases match TRBD1. This CDR3 spans 17 amino acids. CDR1 and CDR2 from the germline V gene are KGHSH and LQKENI. Trimming took 1 base from V and 2 from J; bases not matched to a gene: 10. CDR3 region: CASSPRVGTEKNYGYTF. CDR3 in DNA: TGTGCCAGCTCACCACGGGTGGGGACAGAAAAGAACTATGGCTACACCTTC.

This chain uses TRBV18 with TRBJ1-5, with a possible D match to TRBD1 (6 bases). Germline values: CDR1 KGHSH, CDR2 LQKENI. Trimming left V 8 bases short and J 5 bases short, with 13 bases between. This CDR3 region has 13 residues. The CDR3 here is CASTTGRDQPQHF. The DNA for the CDR3 is TGTGCCAGCACCACAGGGAGGGATCAGCCCCAGCATTTT.

The rearrangement joins TRBV29-1 to TRBJ2-7; D gene uncertain. The CDR3 sequence is 12 residues long. V was pared by 3 bases and J by 4 bases, with 10 bases between. Germline loops: CDR1 SQVTM, CDR2 ANQGSEA. The CDR3 is CSVEANGYEQYF. As DNA, the CDR3 is TGCAGCGTTGAGGCTAACGGGTACGAGCAGTACTTC.

The V and J genes are TRBV18 and TRBJ2-2, with TRBD2 identical over 10 bases. The germline CDR1 and CDR2 sequences are KGHSH and LQKENI. The CDR3 has 15 amino acids. V dropped 3 bases and J dropped 5; count of bases not matched to a gene: 3. CDR3 sequence: CASSPLAGETGELFF. Here the CDR3 DNA reads TGTGCCAGCTCACCGCTAGCGGGGGAAACCGGGGAGCTGTTTTTT.

J is TRBJ2-2 and V is TRBV6-6; 7 bases map to TRBD2. Germline CDR1 is MNHNY and CDR2 is SVGAGI (reference sequence). With V trimmed by 5 bases and J by 7 bases, 7 bases remained unmatched. CDR3 size: 14 residues. The CDR3 here is CASSGRVNVGELFF. The CDR3, as DNA: TGTGCCAGCAGTGGGAGGGTTAATGTCGGGGAGCTGTTTTTT.

The chain has TRBV11-2 and TRBJ2-7, with unresolved D. Germline-derived CDR1 and CDR2 are SGHAT and FQNNGV. Trimming took 4 bases from V and 5 from J, leaving 15 bases between them. The CDR3 loop spans 14 amino acids. This CDR3 is CASSSELDHHEQYF. CDR3 DNA: TGTGCCAGCAGCTCAGAACTTGATCACCACGAGCAGTACTTC.

The chain is built from TRBV2 and TRBJ1-4; D is unclear. Germline V CDR1 and CDR2: SNHLY, FYNNEI. Trimming removed 2 bases at V and 12 bases at J, with 7 bases between. The CDR3 loop spans 11 amino acids. The CDR3 protein is CASSETRELFF. The CDR3 bases are TGTGCCAGCAGTGAAACGAGGGAACTGTTTTTT.